This T cell receptor beta chain was identified during a study of CD8+CD57+ T cells in acquired aplastic anemia. For the study at large: Sorted CD4+ and CD8+ cells gave an average of approximately 3.4 ug of DNA. Points from the study as a whole: The study identified more than 25 CD8+ CDR3 sequences shared by patients and controls.

The CDR3 totals 14 residues. The V end was cut by 5 bases, the J end by 0 bases, with 12 bases between. Germline assignment: CDR1 DFQATT and CDR2 SNEGSKA (reference sequence). Investigators profiled TCR beta VDJ and CDR3 from genomic DNA template. MiXCR, run by TCRdb on the reads, gives a single entry per CDR3 protein. Here the sample spans approximately 160,000 distinct CDR3 sequences, about 48% being singletons. Comments on this clonotype: Its antigen is not known.

The chain is built from TRBV20-1 and TRBJ2-3; no clear D gene. The TCR originated in a human donor in good health. Sequenced: sorted CD4+, CD8+, or CD8+CD57+ T cells (not recorded which) from PBMCs. As DNA, the CDR3 is TGCAGTGCTGCCAGACAACCAAGCACAGATACGCAGTATTTT. Its protein is CSAARQPSTDTQYF.